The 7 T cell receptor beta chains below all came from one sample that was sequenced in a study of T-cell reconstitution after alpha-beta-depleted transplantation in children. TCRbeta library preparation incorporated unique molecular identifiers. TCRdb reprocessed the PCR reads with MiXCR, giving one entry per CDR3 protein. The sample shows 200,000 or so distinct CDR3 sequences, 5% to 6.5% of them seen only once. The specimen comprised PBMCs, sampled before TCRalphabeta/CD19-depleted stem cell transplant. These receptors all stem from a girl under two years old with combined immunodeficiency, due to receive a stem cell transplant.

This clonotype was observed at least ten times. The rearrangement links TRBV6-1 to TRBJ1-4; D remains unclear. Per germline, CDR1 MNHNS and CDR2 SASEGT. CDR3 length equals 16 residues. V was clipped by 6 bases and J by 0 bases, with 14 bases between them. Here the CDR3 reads CASSTRLGPTNEKLFF. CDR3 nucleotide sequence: TGTGCCAGCAGCACGAGGTTGGGTCCAACTAATGAAAAACTGTTTTTT.

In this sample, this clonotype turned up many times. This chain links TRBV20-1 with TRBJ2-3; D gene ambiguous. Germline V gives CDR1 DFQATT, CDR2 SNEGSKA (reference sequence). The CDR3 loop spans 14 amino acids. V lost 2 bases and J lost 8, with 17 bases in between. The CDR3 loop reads CSARPLDRALTQYF. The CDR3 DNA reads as TGCAGTGCTAGACCCCTGGACCGAGCCCTTACGCAGTATTTT.

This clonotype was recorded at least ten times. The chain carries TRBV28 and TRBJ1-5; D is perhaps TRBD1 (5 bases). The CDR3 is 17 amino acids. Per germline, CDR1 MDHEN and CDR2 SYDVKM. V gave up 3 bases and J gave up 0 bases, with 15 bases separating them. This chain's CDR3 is CASSFSWGDYSNQPQHF. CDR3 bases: TGTGCCAGCAGTTTTTCCTGGGGGGATTATAGCAATCAGCCCCAGCATTTT.

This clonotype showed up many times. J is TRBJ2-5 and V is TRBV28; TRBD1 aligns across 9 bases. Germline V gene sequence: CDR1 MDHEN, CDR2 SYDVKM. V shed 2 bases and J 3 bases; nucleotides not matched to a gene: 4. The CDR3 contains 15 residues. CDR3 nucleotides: TGTGCCAGCAGTTTAGGGGGACAGGGTAAAGAGACCCAGTACTTC. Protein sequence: CASSLGGQGKETQYF.

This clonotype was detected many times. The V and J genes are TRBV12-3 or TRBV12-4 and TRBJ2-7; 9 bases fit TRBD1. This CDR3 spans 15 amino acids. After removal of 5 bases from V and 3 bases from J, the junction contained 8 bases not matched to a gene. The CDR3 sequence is CASSPTGQGRYEQYF. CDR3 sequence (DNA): TGTGCCAGCAGTCCTACGGGACAGGGCCGCTACGAGCAGTACTTC.

In nucleotides, the CDR3 is TGTGCCAGCAGCTTAGGTCGCTACAGCACAGATACGCAGTATTTT. This translates into CASSLGRYSTDTQYF. The gene calls are TRBV7-2 and TRBJ2-3; D remains unclear. Germline values: CDR1 SGHTA, CDR2 FQGNSA. The CDR3 contains 15 residues. Trimming took off 1 base at V and 0 bases at J, with 8 bases between the two ends.

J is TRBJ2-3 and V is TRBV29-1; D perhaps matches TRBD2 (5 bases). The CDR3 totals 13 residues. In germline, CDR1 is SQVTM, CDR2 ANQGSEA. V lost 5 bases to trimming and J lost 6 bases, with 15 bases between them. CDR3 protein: CSVLWLEGDTQYF. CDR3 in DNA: TGCAGCGTTTTGTGGCTAGAGGGTGATACGCAGTATTTT.